A single sample gave rise to the 10 T cell receptor beta chains below, sequenced in a study of T cell responses to AZD1222 COVID-19 vaccine. Sequenced by immunoSEQ multiplex PCR; TCRdb stores in-frame clones only, minus some. Of some 280,000 clones listed, approximately 94% are singletons. Sample: peripheral blood, taken 28 days after the second AZD1222 dose. The receptors were gathered from an adult who received the AZD1222 COVID-19 vaccine.

The rearrangement joins TRBV19 to TRBJ1-2, with D tentatively TRBD1 (6 bases). The V and J ends lost 5 bases and 5 bases respectively, with 15 bases between them. Germline-derived CDR1 and CDR2 are LNHDA and SQIVND (reference sequence). This CDR3 has 14 amino acids. The CDR3 region is CASSDRDILYGYTF. CDR3 DNA sequence: TGTGCCAGTAGTGACCGGGACATCTTGTATGGCTACACCTTC.

The chain links TRBV18 to TRBJ2-5; D may correspond to TRBD1 or TRBD2 (6 bases each). The CDR3 has 12 residues. Trimming cost V 2 bases and J 8 bases, with 9 bases left between them. Germline CDR1 KGHSH, CDR2 LQKENI. The CDR3 coding sequence is TGTGCCAGCTCACCAAGGGGGGAAACCCAGTACTTC. Protein: CASSPRGETQYF.

This clone was seen just once. The limits of the CDR3 on the DNA are not certain, so only TCRdb's listed CDR3 is given. The genes are TRBV2 and TRBJ1-2. CDR1 is SNHLY, CDR2 FYNNEI, per germline. The CDR3 spans 23 amino acids, including both terminal residues. The CDR3 spells CASSGGDGANYGYTFESDYGYTF.

This clone was detected only once. The chain is built from TRBV29-1 and TRBJ2-7, with 7 bases that match TRBD1. The CDR3 extends over 13 amino acids. With V trimmed by 7 bases and J by 2 bases, 8 bases remained unmatched. Germline-derived CDR1 and CDR2 are SQVTM and ANQGSEA. In DNA, the CDR3 is TGCAGCGCAACCGGGACAGAGACCTACGAGCAGTACTTC. It is translated as CSATGTETYEQYF.

The chain joins TRBV28 to TRBJ1-2; D uncertain. Trimming shortened V by 1 base and J by 3 bases, and 12 bases separated the two germline ends. CDR3 length: 15 residues. Germline loops: CDR1 MDHEN, CDR2 SYDVKM. In nucleotides, the CDR3 is TGTGCCAGCAGTTTATTGACTAAGGAGTACTATGGCTACACCTTC. Amino acids: CASSLLTKEYYGYTF.

V is TRBV2 and J is TRBJ2-2, with 9 bases identical to TRBD1. Unmatched junction bases numbered 8, after V lost 5 bases and J lost 7 bases. The germline CDR1 and CDR2 sequences are SNHLY and FYNNEI. The CDR3 covers 15 residues. The CDR3 loop is CASSRTGGWNGELFF. In DNA, the CDR3 is TGTGCCAGCAGTCGTACAGGGGGCTGGAACGGGGAGCTGTTTTTT.

J is TRBJ2-7 and V is TRBV4-1; 9 bases align to TRBD1. V lost 0 bases and J lost 4; bases outside the gene matches: 4. Germline V lookup: CDR1 MGHRA, CDR2 YSYEKL. The CDR3 runs to 15 residues. CDR3 nucleotides: TGCGCCAGCAGCCAAGACTACAGGGGGCTGTACGAGCAGTACTTC. This codes for CASSQDYRGLYEQYF.

This rearrangement joins TRBV11-2 to TRBJ2-5, with 9 bases aligning to TRBD1. After removal of 5 bases from V and 4 bases from J, the junction contained 8 bases not matched to a gene. This CDR3 is built from 15 residues. Germline CDR1 is SGHAT and CDR2 is FQNNGV. The chain's CDR3 is CASSGRDREPETQYF. The CDR3 DNA reads as TGTGCCAGCAGCGGCCGGGACAGGGAGCCAGAGACCCAGTACTTC.

V and J are TRBV28 and TRBJ2-1; 9 bases line up with TRBD1. CDR3 length: 17 amino acids. The ends lost 0 bases at V and 0 bases at J; junction bases unmatched: 3. CDR1 and CDR2 (germline): MDHEN, SYDVKM. CDR3 loop: CASSLWGQGSSYNEQFF. CDR3 DNA sequence: TGTGCCAGCAGTTTATGGGGACAGGGAAGCTCCTACAATGAGCAGTTCTTC.

The genes are TRBV20-1 and TRBJ2-3; a possible D gene is TRBD2 (6 bases). CDR1 DFQATT and CDR2 SNEGSKA come from the germline V gene (reference sequence). The CDR3 consists of 11 residues. V lost 6 bases to trimming and J lost 9 bases, with 13 bases between them. The CDR3 loop reads CSASGGSTQYF. The CDR3 nucleotides are TGCAGTGCAAGTGGGGGGTCGACGCAGTATTTT.